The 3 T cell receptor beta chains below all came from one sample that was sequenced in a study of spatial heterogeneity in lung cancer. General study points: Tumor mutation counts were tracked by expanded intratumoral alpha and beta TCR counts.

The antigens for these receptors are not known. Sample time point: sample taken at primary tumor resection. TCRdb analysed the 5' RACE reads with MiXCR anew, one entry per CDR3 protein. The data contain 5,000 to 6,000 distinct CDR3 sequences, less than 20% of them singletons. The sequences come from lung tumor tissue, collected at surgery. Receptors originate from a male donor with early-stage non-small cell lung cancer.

The CDR3 region is CAWSVLGTGDEKLFF. The DNA of the CDR3 is TGTGCCTGGAGTGTACTAGGGACAGGGGACGAAAAACTGTTTTTT. The rearrangement uses TRBV30 and TRBJ1-4, with 10 bases fitting TRBD1. CDR3 length equals 15 residues. The germline gives CDR1 GTSNPN, CDR2 SVGIG (reference sequence). The V gene end was trimmed by 0 bases and the J gene end by 8 bases; junction bases not matched to a gene: 6.

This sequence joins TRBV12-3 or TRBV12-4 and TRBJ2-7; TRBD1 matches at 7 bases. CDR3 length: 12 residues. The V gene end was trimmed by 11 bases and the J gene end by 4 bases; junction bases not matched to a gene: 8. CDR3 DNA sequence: TGTGCCGGGCACAGGGGATGGTACGAGCAGTACTTC. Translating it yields CAGHRGWYEQYF.

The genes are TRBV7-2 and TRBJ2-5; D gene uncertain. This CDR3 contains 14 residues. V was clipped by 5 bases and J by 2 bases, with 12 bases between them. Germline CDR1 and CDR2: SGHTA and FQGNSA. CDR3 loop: CASSPGPGQETQYF. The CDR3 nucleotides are TGTGCCAGCAGCCCCGGGCCGGGTCAAGAGACCCAGTACTTC.